The sequence of this T cell receptor beta chain was determined in a study of cytomegalovirus exposure and HLA in healthy donors. On the study more broadly: According to later analysis, the same platform produced the approximately 130 validation and approximately 630 first-cohort repertoires.

Some clones are missing from TCRdb's copy, which holds only in-frame ones; the method was immunoSEQ multiplex PCR. The sample shows roughly 250,000 clones, around 86% of them seen only once. The study's findings and limits: Researchers catalogued approximately 170 TCR beta chains as cytomegalovirus-associated. According to reports, the classifier identified cytomegalovirus status with high specificity and sensitivity.

Remarks on this clone: As yet, its antigen is unknown.

This CDR3 comprises 14 residues. Trimming took off 2 bases at V and 3 bases at J, with 11 bases between the two ends. Germline assignment: CDR1 SEHNR and CDR2 FQNEAQ (reference sequence). The chain uses TRBV7-9 and TRBJ2-7, with D tentatively TRBD1 (5 bases). This TCR came from a woman in her thirties in good health and CMV-seropositive. The sequencing input was PBMCs. CDR3 nucleotide sequence: TGTGCCAGCAGCTTACATGGACACCTCTACGAGCAGTACTTC. Its protein is CASSLHGHLYEQYF.